The 30 T cell receptor beta chains presented below share a single source sample, sequenced in a study of CD8 T cells in Susac syndrome. RNA amounts of 0.5 to 1 ug underwent reverse transcription with random hexamers. TCRdb reprocessed the immunoSEQ multiplex PCR reads via MiXCR and lists one record per CDR3 protein. This sample has about 52,000 distinct CDR3 sequences, with 93% found just once. Sequencing used CD8+ T cells from PBMCs. The receptors were gathered from a human donor with multiple sclerosis.

The rearrangement joins TRBV29-1 to TRBJ2-7; TRBD1 agrees at 7 bases. J was trimmed by 3 bases and V by 7 bases; bases with no gene match: 9. Germline CDR1 reads SQVTM; CDR2 reads ANQGSEA. This CDR3 has 13 residues. Written as DNA, the CDR3 is TGCAGCGAACCCGGGACAGAGGGCTACGAGCAGTACTTC. Protein product: CSEPGTEGYEQYF.

The J gene is TRBJ1-2, the V gene TRBV7-8, with TRBD1 matching over 9 bases. With V trimmed by 7 bases and J by 3 bases, 6 bases remained unmatched. Germline loops: CDR1 SGHVS, CDR2 FQNEAQ. The CDR3 length is 14 residues. The CDR3 here is CASIPGTGYYGYTF. The CDR3 region has the DNA TGTGCCAGCATCCCCGGGACAGGGTACTATGGCTACACCTTC.

The chain uses TRBV30 and TRBJ2-5; TRBD2 is a possible D gene (6 bases). V was pared by 5 bases and J by 11 bases, with 18 bases between. There are 12 residues in the CDR3. Germline V gene lookup returns CDR1 GTSNPN and CDR2 SVGIG (reference sequence). CDR3 protein: CAWEPVTSMQYF. DNA of the CDR3: TGTGCCTGGGAGCCTGTCACTAGCATGCAGTACTTC.

This clonotype was seen only once. The rearrangement joins TRBV5-4 to TRBJ2-5, with D unclear. The V gene's germline CDR1 is SGHNT and CDR2 YYREEE (reference sequence). This CDR3 comprises 14 residues. V lost 0 bases to trimming and J lost 2 bases, with 8 bases between them. The CDR3 here is CASSLGGNQETQYF. The CDR3 nucleotides are TGTGCCAGCAGCTTGGGAGGAAATCAAGAGACCCAGTACTTC.

CDR3 nucleotide sequence: TGTGCCAGCAGCCAACGACTAGCGGGGGGGACCCAAGAGACCCAGTACTTC. It translates to CASSQRLAGGTQETQYF. The chain employs TRBV4-2 and TRBJ2-5; 14 bases match TRBD2. Germline CDR1 and CDR2: LGHNA and YNFKEQ. The CDR3 spans 17 residues. J gave up 1 base and V 2 bases, and 3 bases lay outside the gene matches.

The chain employs TRBV29-1 and TRBJ1-5; the D gene is possibly TRBD1 (5 bases). Germline CDR1 is SQVTM and CDR2 is ANQGSEA. Trimming took 4 bases from V and 5 from J, leaving 18 bases between them. This CDR3 region has 15 residues. CDR3 protein: CSVALAGRVDQPQHF. The CDR3 bases are TGCAGCGTTGCCCTGGCAGGGCGGGTTGATCAGCCCCAGCATTTT.

V gene TRBV28 combines with J gene TRBJ2-1; D is tentatively TRBD1 or TRBD2 (5 bases each). The germline V gene encodes CDR1 MDHEN and CDR2 SYDVKM. CDR3 size: 13 residues. Trimming took 1 base from V and 13 from J, leaving 14 bases between them. The CDR3 DNA sequence: TGTGCCAGCAGTTTATACCCTGGACGGGGCCAGTTCTTC. Its translation: CASSLYPGRGQFF. Looking up the rest from reference TRBV28 and TRBJ2-1 gives the full variable domain: DVKVTQSSRYLVKRTGEKVFLECVQDMDHENMFWYRQDPGLGLRLIYFSYDVKMKEKGDIPEGYSVSREKKERFSLILESASTNQTSMYLCASSLYPGRGQFFGPGTRLTVL.

This clonotype was found once. This sequence joins TRBV6-5 and TRBJ2-7, with 10 bases that match TRBD1. The CDR3 has 17 amino acids. Trimming removed 0 bases from V and 3 bases from J; junction bases left unmatched: 8. The germline V gene encodes CDR1 MNHEY and CDR2 SVGAGI. CDR3 bases: TGTGCCAGCAGTTACTCAGGCTGGGACAGGGGACACTACGAGCAGTACTTC. Protein product: CASSYSGWDRGHYEQYF.

The chain combines TRBV29-1 with TRBJ2-7; 7 bases agree with TRBD2. Germline V gene lookup returns CDR1 SQVTM and CDR2 ANQGSEA. V gave up 1 base and J gave up 4 bases; unmatched junction bases: 4. This CDR3 is built from 13 residues. CDR3 nucleotide sequence: TGCAGCGTTGAAGGTGGCGGGGGTTACGAGCAGTACTTC. Translation: CSVEGGGGYEQYF.

This chain uses TRBV5-1 with TRBJ2-3, with 10 nucleotides matching TRBD1. Germline values: CDR1 SGHRS, CDR2 YFSETQ. This CDR3 is 15 amino acids long. V shed 5 bases and J 5 bases; nucleotides not matched to a gene: 8. The CDR3 spells CASRQPGQGLDTQYF. DNA of the CDR3: TGCGCCAGCAGACAACCGGGACAGGGGTTAGATACGCAGTATTTT.

This clonotype has a single count. The V call is TRBV28, the J call TRBJ1-1; 10 bases are a match to TRBD1. Looked up from germline, CDR1 is MDHEN and CDR2 is SYDVKM. With 6 bases clipped from V and 2 bases from J, the junction kept 3 bases outside the gene matches. The CDR3 is 14 residues long. In DNA form, the CDR3 reads TGTGCCAGCAGCTGGGACAGGGGAAACACTGAAGCTTTCTTT. As protein: CASSWDRGNTEAFF.

J is TRBJ1-1 and V is TRBV7-2, with TRBD1 as a possible D gene (6 bases). The germline gives CDR1 SGHTA, CDR2 FQGNSA. The V and J ends lost 5 bases and 3 bases respectively, with 10 bases between them. The CDR3 loop spans 13 amino acids. The CDR3 protein is CASSPGHYTEAFF. CDR3 in DNA: TGTGCCAGCAGCCCGGGACATTACACTGAAGCTTTCTTT.

The V and J genes are TRBV7-6 and TRBJ2-7; D ambiguous. This CDR3 has 12 residues. V lost 3 bases, J lost 6 bases, and 9 bases lay in between. Per germline, CDR1 SGHVS and CDR2 FNYEAQ. This CDR3 reads CASSFTTGEQYF. In DNA, the CDR3 is TGTGCCAGCAGCTTCACCACCGGCGAGCAGTACTTC.

The genes are TRBV4-2 and TRBJ1-1; no definite D call. Germline V gene data show CDR1 as LGHNA and CDR2 as YNFKEQ. CDR3 length: 13 residues. Trimming pared 0 bases from V and 10 bases from J, leaving 12 bases between. The chain's CDR3 is CASSQDGSLGAFF. In DNA, the CDR3 is TGTGCCAGCAGCCAAGATGGCAGCCTCGGAGCTTTCTTT.

The rearrangement links TRBV7-6 to TRBJ1-1, with 7 bases fitting TRBD1. The CDR3 length is 15 residues. With V trimmed by 4 bases and J by 1 base, 6 bases remained unmatched. CDR1 SGHVS and CDR2 FNYEAQ come from the germline V gene. The CDR3 loop reads CASSSNRGSNTEAFF. Written as DNA, the CDR3 is TGTGCCAGCAGCTCGAACAGGGGATCGAACACTGAAGCTTTCTTT.

The chain joins TRBV7-9 to TRBJ2-7; D gene uncertain. The CDR3 is 11 residues long. Per the germline V gene, CDR1 is SEHNR and CDR2 is FQNEAQ (reference sequence). Trimming stripped 4 bases from V and 6 bases from J, with 7 bases between. The DNA of the CDR3 is TGTGCCAGCAGCTCCCCGGTCGAGCAGTACTTC. Protein sequence: CASSSPVEQYF.

The chain employs TRBV7-6 and TRBJ1-2; TRBD1 agrees at 9 bases. The V segment lost 5 bases and the J segment 3 bases; nucleotides outside the gene matches: 4. The CDR3 is 14 residues long. Germline-derived CDR1 and CDR2 are SGHVS and FNYEAQ. DNA of the CDR3: TGTGCCAGCAGCACCGGGACAGGGTACTATGGCTACACCTTC. Translating gives CASSTGTGYYGYTF.

The chain links TRBV30 to TRBJ2-1; no clear D gene. Germline lookup yields CDR1 GTSNPN and CDR2 SVGIG (reference sequence). V lost 5 bases and J 8 bases, leaving 19 bases between the germline ends. This CDR3 has 14 residues. CDR3 sequence: CAWALDAPVDEQFF. The CDR3, as DNA: TGTGCCTGGGCCTTAGACGCCCCGGTCGATGAGCAGTTCTTC.

The chain uses TRBV11-1 and TRBJ2-1; no definite D call. The CDR3 totals 13 residues. Trimming cost V 5 bases and J 6 bases, with 11 bases left between them. Germline-derived CDR1 and CDR2 are SGHAT and FQDESV (reference sequence). The CDR3 reads CASSGRVTNEQFF. In nucleotides, the CDR3 is TGTGCCAGCAGCGGCCGGGTCACCAATGAGCAGTTCTTC.

The chain has TRBV7-2 and TRBJ2-5, with 8 bases lining up with TRBD2. The germline V gene encodes CDR1 SGHTA and CDR2 FQGNSA. This CDR3 is 15 amino acids long. After removal of 2 bases from V and 1 base from J, the junction contained 3 bases not matched to a gene. The CDR3 nucleotides are TGTGCCAGCAGCTTACTAGCGGGCTTCCAAGAGACCCAGTACTTC. Amino acids: CASSLLAGFQETQYF.

This chain joins TRBV7-2 and TRBJ1-6; 10 bases are shared with TRBD1. The germline CDR1 and CDR2 sequences are SGHTA and FQGNSA. Trimming at V came to 4 bases and at J to 5 bases, leaving 2 bases not matched to a gene. The CDR3 has 15 amino acids. Written as DNA, the CDR3 is TGTGCCAGCAGCTGGGGGACAGGGGATAATTCACCCCTCCACTTT. This encodes CASSWGTGDNSPLHF.

The CDR3 loop reads CASRETAQETQYF. CDR3 DNA sequence: TGTGCCAGCAGAGAGACAGCCCAAGAGACCCAGTACTTC. The V gene is TRBV14, the J gene TRBJ2-5, with a tentative D call TRBD1 (5 bases). CDR3 length: 13 amino acids. Germline CDR1 reads SGHDN; CDR2 reads FVKESK. Trimming removed 6 bases from V and 1 base from J, with 9 bases in between.

The chain is built from TRBV20-1 and TRBJ2-5, with TRBD1 matching 9 bases. The CDR3 is made up of 14 amino acids. Germline trimming cut 1 base from V and 9 bases from J; bases unmatched to any gene: 9. The V gene's germline CDR1 is DFQATT and CDR2 SNEGSKA (reference sequence). The CDR3 spells CSARVVGTGRAQYF. DNA of the CDR3: TGCAGTGCTAGAGTAGTGGGGACAGGGAGGGCCCAGTACTTC.

V is TRBV9 and J is TRBJ1-2; no clear D. Germline values: CDR1 SGDLS, CDR2 YYNGEE. The CDR3 is made up of 11 amino acids. Trimming removed 3 bases from V and 7 bases from J, with 7 bases in between. The CDR3 coding sequence is TGTGCCAGCAGCGGTTTGGGTGGCTACACCTTC. Translation: CASSGLGGYTF. The full variable domain, with the rest looked up from reference TRBV9 and TRBJ1-2, is DSGVTQTPKHLITATGQRVTLRCSPRSGDLSVYWYQQSLDQGLQFLIQYYNGEERAKGNILERFSAQQFPDLHSELNLSSLELGDSALYFCASSGLGGYTFGSGTRLTVV.

This chain connects TRBV7-9 to TRBJ2-5, with D tentatively TRBD1 (6 bases). Deletions cut 4 bases from V and 0 bases from J, with 9 bases between. Germline V gene lookup returns CDR1 SEHNR and CDR2 FQNEAQ (reference sequence). CDR3 length: 14 residues. The CDR3 region has the DNA TGTGCCAGCAGCTCAACAGGGTACCAAGAGACCCAGTACTTC. It encodes CASSSTGYQETQYF.

This chain uses TRBV10-2 with TRBJ2-7; 7 bases fit TRBD2. Germline V gives CDR1 WSHSY, CDR2 SAAADI. V dropped 4 bases and J dropped 2; count of bases not matched to a gene: 2. The CDR3 is 13 residues long. The CDR3 protein is CASSAGLTYEQYF. DNA for the CDR3: TGCGCCAGCAGTGCGGGACTAACCTACGAGCAGTACTTC.

V usage is TRBV14 and J usage is TRBJ2-5; the D gene is possibly TRBD2 (5 bases). The CDR3 totals 15 residues. Between the trimmed V and J ends, which lost 4 bases and 5 bases, there was a span of 17 bases. Germline CDR1 SGHDN, CDR2 FVKESK. CDR3 bases: TGTGCCAGCAGCCCCCTTGGGGAGAAAGCTGAGACCCAGTACTTC. It specifies CASSPLGEKAETQYF.

The chain joins TRBV7-2 to TRBJ2-2, with D perhaps given as TRBD1 or TRBD2 (5 bases each). The germline V and J ends were trimmed by 2 bases and 7 bases, with 17 bases remaining between them. This CDR3 spans 16 amino acids. Germline V lookup: CDR1 SGHTA, CDR2 FQGNSA. The CDR3, as DNA: TGTGCCAGCAGCTTATACGGGGCCCTCCTCCACGGGGAGCTGTTTTTT. Translated, it gives CASSLYGALLHGELFF.

The gene calls are TRBV30 and TRBJ2-3, with 12 bases fitting TRBD2. Germline CDR1 is GTSNPN and CDR2 is SVGIG (reference sequence). The V segment lost 0 bases and the J segment 2 bases; nucleotides outside the gene matches: 3. The CDR3 extends over 16 amino acids. CDR3 DNA sequence: TGTGCCTGGAGTGTAGGACTAGCGGGGTACACAGATACGCAGTATTTT. As protein: CAWSVGLAGYTDTQYF.

The CDR3, as DNA: TGTGCCAGCAGCGTAGAGGGGGGGACTTACGAGCAGTACTTC. Translation gives CASSVEGGTYEQYF. V is TRBV9 and J is TRBJ2-7; possibly TRBD2 for D (7 bases). Germline CDR1 SGDLS, CDR2 YYNGEE. The V and J ends lost 0 bases and 4 bases respectively, with 11 bases between them. The CDR3 has 14 residues.